These T cell receptor beta chains were read from a single sample in a study of metastatic and nonmetastatic thyroid tumors. TCRdb reanalyzed the PCR reads via MiXCR. The table includes 6,500 to 7,000 clones, 30% to 35% detected once. The sequenced material came from adjacent normal tissue. The receptor source for this set is a female donor with papillary thyroid cancer or a benign thyroid nodule (not recorded which). Some clones in this sample may be carry-over from other donors' samples. Each CDR3 is given with its conserved first and last residue. Each record gives: J gene, V gene, CDR3 length, CDR3 protein.

>TRBJ1-1|TRBV5-8|14
CASSLRGLGTEAFF
>TRBJ2-1|TRBV11-2|14
CASSLIIGAWEQFF
>TRBJ1-3|TRBV6-1|16
CASSLGLGYSGNTIYF
>TRBJ2-7|TRBV5-1|13
CTSSSHGAYEQYF
>TRBJ2-2|TRBV4-1|15
CASILPEGRTGELLF
>TRBJ2-3|TRBV27|17
CASSLSGIAVGTDTQYF
>TRBJ2-7|TRBV20-1|15
CSGTGTSGGAYEQYF
>TRBJ1-1|TRBV12-3/TRBV12-4|14
CASSSGDRNTEAFF
>TRBJ2-2|TRBV12-3/TRBV12-4|15
CASSFDRGGTGELFF
>TRBJ1-2|TRBV19|14
CASSMAGFSNGYTF
>TRBJ2-7|TRBV5-1|18
CASSLGPQDRDTSYEQYF
>TRBJ1-1|TRBV5-1|13
CASSFSGSTEAFF
>TRBJ2-3|TRBV15|15
CATSSWTGSTDTQYF
>TRBJ2-7|TRBV7-6|15
CASSRDPLVGNEQYF
>TRBJ2-5|TRBV20-1|14
CSAREKGQQETQYF
>TRBJ2-7|TRBV20-1|15
CSAPRVGSISHEQYF
>TRBJ1-3|TRBV27|12
CASSPGGNTIYF
>TRBJ1-6|TRBV27|15
CASSPHQGGRSPLHF
>TRBJ2-1|TRBV10-2|15
CASSSAPISYNEQFF
>TRBJ2-3|TRBV4-2|20
CASSPWQGVKPQISTDTQYF
>TRBJ1-5|TRBV6-5|15
CASSYSPDGVGPQHF
>TRBJ2-1|TRBV27|17
CASSLTSGRSPYNEQFF
>TRBJ2-7|TRBV15|13
CATSRGRINEQYF
>TRBJ2-5|TRBV6-2/TRBV6-3|14
CAINEQGARETQYF
>TRBJ2-7|TRBV30|13
CAWSVTGADEQYF
>TRBJ2-4|TRBV2|18
CASSLEAGQTSTKNIQYF
>TRBJ1-5|TRBV6-1|15
CASSETWMGNQPQHF
>TRBJ1-4|TRBV6-1|14
CASRSDSGSKKLFF
>TRBJ2-2|TRBV4-2|18
CASSLGAWGSTNTGELFF
>TRBJ2-7|TRBV11-2|14
CASSLGSSAYEQYF
>TRBJ1-6|TRBV27|15
CASSLRRDLRTPLHF
>TRBJ2-1|TRBV11-1|16
CASSLAPSGGNNEQFF
>TRBJ1-1|TRBV7-2|13
CASTKGTWTEAFF
>TRBJ2-1|TRBV6-2/TRBV6-3|13
CASSYFLNNEQFF
>TRBJ2-2|TRBV11-1|17
CASSLEAGAVNTGELFF
>TRBJ2-5|TRBV6-1|11
CASSVAETQYF
>TRBJ1-2|TRBV6-1|16
CASSEYRVFNVYGYTF
>TRBJ2-2|TRBV2|14
CASGGPGGDGGLFF
>TRBJ1-1|TRBV6-2/TRBV6-3|13
CASSKQGYTEAFF
>TRBJ1-4|TRBV9|18
CASSASPLMDSNNEKLFF
>TRBJ2-1|TRBV5-1|15
CASSETVSFWNEQFF
>TRBJ1-1|TRBV6-2/TRBV6-3|13
CASFPGGRTEAFF
>TRBJ2-1|TRBV7-8|16
CASSSPTGTLNNEQFF
>TRBJ1-2|TRBV2|14
CASSGAYGYYGYTF
>TRBJ1-2|TRBV28|14
CASSLTGVNYGYTF
>TRBJ1-6|TRBV6-1|13
CASTTGGRSPLHF